The present entry profiles one TCR beta chain with its context. Its antigen remains unidentified. Nothing much larger sits one base from this clone, and base qualities are not available. At the junction V is shortened by 5 bases and J by 5 bases; bases outside the gene matches: 3. CDR1 LNHDA and CDR2 SQIVND are derived from the germline V gene (reference sequence). The CDR3 sequence holds 13 residues, the cysteine and phenylalanine included. Left in the record is the CDR3 DNA by itself, 39 bases read in frame from the first base. TCR CDR3 regions were amplified from genomic DNA by multiplex PCR using the deep immunoSEQ assay. Genomic DNA extracted from each cell subset was distributed evenly over all wells of several immunoSEQ 96-well plates, and each plate served as one replicate. For sorted subsets, about 210 ng of genomic DNA, equivalent to about 30,000 T cell genomes, went into each replicate PCR. Purified libraries were quantified with a Qubit 3.0 fluorometer, sized on a Bioanalyzer 2100, and re-quantified with the KAPA Library Quantification kit. A separate single-read 150-cycle Illumina NextSeq 550 flow cell was used to sequence each immunoSEQ 96-well plate. Under the source paper's analysis protocol: Because the immunoSEQ output included only junctional sequences and no quality scores, the filtering could not be the same as the filtering used for full-length reads. To assign V/J genes and CDR3, sequences were annotated using PyIR, a Python wrapper for IgBLAST v1.9, with IMGT germline references. Reads were removed for weak V/J assignments (E-value above 1e-6), missing CDR3, stop codons, out-of-frame junctions, or ambiguous translated residues. A V3J clonotype was defined by an identical inferred V gene, J gene, and CDR3 amino acid sequence. Percentage overlap between repertoires was calculated by dividing the number of shared unique clonotypes by the size of the smaller repertoire. Richness of each repertoire was evaluated using RTK rarefaction, the Chao1 estimator, and Recon v2.1 estimates of unobserved clonotypes. Generation probabilities were computed with OLGA for all TCRbeta clonotypes obtained by the gDNA method from a handful of donors. This immuneACCESS table, as held by TCRdb, lists in-frame sequences with V and J called but not all clones. Of the missing ones, under half trace to an unresolved V gene in checked studies; the others have no known cause. That table gives V, J and clone size, and the DNA gave D and trimming. The sample table records approximately 600,000 clones; roughly 95% of these occur just once. Over 0.09% of the sample is held by the ten biggest clonotypes.

CD8 naive samples were obtained by positive selection for CCR7 among CD45RO-negative cells, yielding a CD45RA+CCR7+ population from which TemRA cells were excluded. The donors were healthy, HIV-negative adults who had no recently reported acute infections or vaccinations. All donors were Caucasian adults living in Nashville, Tennessee, USA. After blood collection by leukapheresis, PBMCs were isolated using Ficoll-Histopaque density gradient centrifugation and then cryopreserved in the vapor phase of liquid nitrogen. Purity and quantity of every magnetically sorted T cell population were checked by analytical flow cytometry. Each sorted fraction had its genomic DNA isolated and then quantified by UV absorbance on a Nanodrop 2000c. This sample is drawn from a study of shared clonotypes between healthy human individuals (dated by TCRdb to the early 2020s). About the study as a whole: A couple of women and a few men aged 18 to 49 years were included in the cohort. For each donor, CD4 naive and CD4 memory were each given three plates, CD8 naive was given two plates, and CD8 memory was given one plate. Between about 0.8 and 8.9 billion PBMCs per donor were obtained by leukapheresis. Blood TCR repertoires of about 5 healthy adults were deeply sequenced to estimate repertoire size and the extent of clonotype sharing between individuals. Different laboratories and diverse techniques were used to prepare libraries and sequence TCR repertoires, to increase sequencing depth and limit assay-specific biases. Overall study results and their limits: Even with the large sequencing depth, rarefaction of the sorted-subset datasets indicated that sequencing was incomplete. Estimated clonotype richness was generally larger for naive than for memory subsets. Because the study included only a small number of donors, the genetic and exposure-history diversity represented was limited. Sampling was restricted to blood, and TCR repertoires in tissues likely differ from the TCR repertoires found in blood. When a handful of donors were compared, the shared fraction of clonotypes was around 5.1% for naive CD4, about 4% for naive CD8, 2% to 2.5% for memory CD4, and around 0.37% for memory CD8. Based on pairwise subsampling, the degree of clonotype sharing among donors was expected to be affected by sequencing depth. Compared with non-shared clonotypes, the clonotypes found in all four sorted-subset donors had higher generation probabilities.

The specimen sequenced was naive CD8+ T cells sorted from blood. The sample's cell subset or site label is to be understood as: CD45RA+CCR7+. The V gene is TRBV19 and the J gene is TRBJ1-2; the central 9 bases match TRBD1. This receptor was identified in a woman aged 25-40 years in good health. CDR3 sequence: CASSLGTGYGYTF. The bases read TGTGCCAGTAGTCTCGGGACAGGGTATGGCTACACCTTC.